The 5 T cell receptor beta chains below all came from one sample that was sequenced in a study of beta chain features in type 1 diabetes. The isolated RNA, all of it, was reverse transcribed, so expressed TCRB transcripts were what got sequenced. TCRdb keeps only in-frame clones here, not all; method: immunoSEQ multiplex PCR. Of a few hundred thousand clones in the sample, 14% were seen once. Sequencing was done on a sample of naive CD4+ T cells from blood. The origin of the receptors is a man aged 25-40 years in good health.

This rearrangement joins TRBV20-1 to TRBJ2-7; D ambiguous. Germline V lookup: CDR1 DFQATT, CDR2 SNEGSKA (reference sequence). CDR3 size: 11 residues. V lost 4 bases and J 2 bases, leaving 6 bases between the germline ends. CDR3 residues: CSANQAYEQYF. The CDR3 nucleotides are TGCAGTGCTAACCAAGCCTACGAGCAGTACTTC.

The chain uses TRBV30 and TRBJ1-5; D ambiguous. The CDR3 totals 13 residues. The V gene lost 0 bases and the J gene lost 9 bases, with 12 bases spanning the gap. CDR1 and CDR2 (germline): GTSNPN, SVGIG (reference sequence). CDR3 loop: CAWSVPATAPQHF. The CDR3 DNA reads TGTGCCTGGAGTGTCCCAGCCACGGCGCCCCAGCATTTT.

The chain's CDR3 is CASSPSGHYGYTF. The CDR3 nucleotides read TGTGCCAGTAGCCCCAGCGGGCACTATGGCTACACCTTC. The chain joins TRBV19 to TRBJ1-2, with D unclear. The V gene lost 6 bases and the J gene lost 3 bases, with 11 bases spanning the gap. CDR3 length: 13 amino acids. Looked up from germline, CDR1 is LNHDA and CDR2 is SQIVND (reference sequence). The full variable domain, completed using reference TRBV19 and TRBJ1-2, is DGGITQSPKYLFRKEGQNVTLSCEQNLNHDAMYWYRQDPGQGLRLIYYSQIVNDFQKGDIAEGYSVSREKKESFPLTVTSAQKNPTAFYLCASSPSGHYGYTFGSGTRLTVV.

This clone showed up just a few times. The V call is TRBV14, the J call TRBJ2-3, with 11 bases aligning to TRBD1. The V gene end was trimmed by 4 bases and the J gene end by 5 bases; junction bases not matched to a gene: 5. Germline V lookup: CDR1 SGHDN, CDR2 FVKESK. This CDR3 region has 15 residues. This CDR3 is CASSRTGGYRDTQYF. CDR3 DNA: TGTGCCAGCAGCCGGACAGGGGGCTATAGAGATACGCAGTATTTT.

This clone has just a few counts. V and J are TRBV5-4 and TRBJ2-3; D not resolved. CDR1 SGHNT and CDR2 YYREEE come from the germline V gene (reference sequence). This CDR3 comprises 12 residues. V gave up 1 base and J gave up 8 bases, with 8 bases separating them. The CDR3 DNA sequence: TGTGCCAGCAGCTTGTCTTTAGGTACGCAGTATTTT. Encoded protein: CASSLSLGTQYF.